The clone carrying this TCR beta chain has only a few counts. These data belong to a study of blood T cell repertoires in COVID-19. Sequencing was performed with immunoSEQ multiplex PCR; in TCRdb, only in-frame clones are kept and a portion is missing. Of about 46,000 clones listed, around 80% are singletons. In germline, CDR1 is LGHDT, CDR2 YNNKEL (reference sequence). CDR3 length: 14 residues. V was cut by 4 bases and J by 8 bases, with 12 bases left in between. This TCR came from a woman aged 80 or over with acute or convalescent COVID-19. Sequences were obtained from peripheral blood. This sequence joins TRBV3-1 (or the pseudogene TRBV3-2) and TRBJ1-6, with D unresolved. The CDR3 bases are TGTGCCAGCAGCCCACAGCTTTCTTATTCACCCCTCCACTTT. Amino acid sequence: CASSPQLSYSPLHF.